A selection of T cell receptor beta chains follows, all from one sample in a study of Ad26.COV2.S vaccination and SARS-CoV-2 variants. Measured with immunoSEQ multiplex PCR; TCRdb has only the in-frame clones, and not every one. The table records approximately 450,000 clones, approximately 92% of them present only once. This material consisted of peripheral blood, taken in a trial of Ad26.COV2.S vaccine versus placebo. The receptors here all came from a person between 18 and 65 years old who received the Ad26.COV2.S COVID-19 vaccine or a placebo. Both conserved end residues are part of each CDR3. Each record gives: V gene, D gene, clone size, J gene, CDR3 protein, CDR3 DNA. D genes are given only for firm matches. Clone size is not always given. Where it is, it says once, few, many or a class for expanded clones.

v_call: TRBV20-1; d_call: -; clone_size: -; j_call: TRBJ2-3; cdr3_aa: CSASGPFSSTDTQYF; cdr3_nt: TGCAGTGCTAGTGGGCCGTTTTCTAGCACAGATACGCAGTATTTT
v_call: TRBV27; d_call: -; clone_size: -; j_call: TRBJ2-7; cdr3_aa: CASSRGYPSYEQYF; cdr3_nt: TGTGCCAGCAGTAGGGGATACCCCTCCTACGAGCAGTACTTC
v_call: TRBV5-8; d_call: -; clone_size: -; j_call: TRBJ2-7; cdr3_aa: CASSPFGTGEQYF; cdr3_nt: TGTGCCAGCAGCCCTTTTGGTACGGGGGAGCAGTACTTC
v_call: TRBV6-5; d_call: TRBD1; clone_size: few; j_call: TRBJ1-6; cdr3_aa: CASSYRTGGLLPLHF; cdr3_nt: TGTGCCAGCAGTTACCGGACAGGGGGATTATTACCCCTCCACTTT
v_call: TRBV7-9; d_call: -; clone_size: -; j_call: TRBJ1-2; cdr3_aa: CASSPNPDRLDYGYTF; cdr3_nt: TGTGCCAGCAGCCCAAACCCCGACAGATTGGACTATGGCTACACCTTC
v_call: TRBV19; d_call: -; clone_size: -; j_call: TRBJ1-4; cdr3_aa: CASSILPPLATNEKLFF; cdr3_nt: TGTGCCAGTAGTATCTTACCACCTCTCGCAACTAATGAAAAACTGTTTTTT
v_call: TRBV3-1/TRBV3-2; d_call: -; clone_size: -; j_call: TRBJ1-2; cdr3_aa: CASSATFGGYTF; cdr3_nt: TGTGCCAGCAGCGCCACTTTTGGTGGCTACACCTTC
v_call: TRBV4-3; d_call: -; clone_size: -; j_call: TRBJ1-3; cdr3_aa: CASSQDMTSLGNTIYF; cdr3_nt: TGCGCCAGCAGCCAAGATATGACGTCGCTTGGAAACACCATATATTTT
v_call: TRBV23-1; d_call: -; clone_size: -; j_call: TRBJ2-7; cdr3_aa: CASSQYYRVSYEQYF; cdr3_nt: TGCGCCAGCAGTCAATACTACAGGGTCTCCTACGAGCAGTACTTC
v_call: TRBV5-1; d_call: -; clone_size: -; j_call: TRBJ2-1; cdr3_aa: CASSPEEGASYNEQFF; cdr3_nt: TGCGCCAGCAGCCCGGAGGAGGGAGCGTCCTACAATGAGCAGTTCTTC
v_call: TRBV19; d_call: TRBD2; clone_size: -; j_call: TRBJ2-2; cdr3_aa: CASTPAASGRGTGELFF; cdr3_nt: TGTGCCAGTACCCCGGCGGCTAGCGGGAGGGGCACCGGGGAGCTGTTTTTT
v_call: TRBV7-9; d_call: TRBD1; clone_size: few; j_call: TRBJ1-5; cdr3_aa: CASSPQNRTGGGNQPQHF; cdr3_nt: TGTGCCAGCAGTCCCCAAAACAGGACAGGGGGTGGCAATCAGCCCCAGCATTTT
v_call: TRBV11-2; d_call: TRBD2; clone_size: -; j_call: TRBJ2-7; cdr3_aa: CASSQGLAGFSYEQYF; cdr3_nt: TGTGCCAGCAGCCAAGGACTAGCGGGTTTCTCCTACGAGCAGTACTTC
v_call: TRBV4-3; d_call: TRBD2; clone_size: -; j_call: TRBJ2-3; cdr3_aa: CASSQDGTSGPPDTQYF; cdr3_nt: TGCGCCAGCAGCCAAGACGGGACTAGCGGACCTCCAGATACGCAGTATTTT
v_call: TRBV4-2; d_call: -; clone_size: -; j_call: TRBJ1-2; cdr3_aa: CASSHEGRSYGYTF; cdr3_nt: TGTGCCAGCAGCCACGAGGGACGGTCCTATGGCTACACCTTC
v_call: TRBV18; d_call: -; clone_size: -; j_call: TRBJ1-1; cdr3_aa: CASSPPGLRGTEAFF; cdr3_nt: TGTGCCAGCTCACCACCGGGCCTACGGGGGACTGAAGCTTTCTTT
v_call: TRBV4-1; d_call: TRBD2; clone_size: -; j_call: TRBJ2-3; cdr3_aa: CASSQVLAGTDTQYF; cdr3_nt: TGCGCCAGCAGCCAAGTTCTAGCGGGCACAGATACGCAGTATTTT
v_call: TRBV7-2; d_call: -; clone_size: -; j_call: TRBJ2-1; cdr3_aa: CASSLVSGSSYNEQFF; cdr3_nt: TGTGCCAGCAGCTTAGTCAGCGGAAGCTCCTACAATGAGCAGTTCTTC
v_call: TRBV6-2/TRBV6-3; d_call: -; clone_size: -; j_call: TRBJ2-2; cdr3_aa: CASSRTTNTGELFF; cdr3_nt: TGTGCCAGCAGTCGGACCACGAACACCGGGGAGCTGTTTTTT
v_call: TRBV5-1; d_call: TRBD2; clone_size: -; j_call: TRBJ2-7; cdr3_aa: CASSLSGLAGVGEQYF; cdr3_nt: TGCGCCAGCAGCTTATCGGGACTAGCGGGAGTCGGGGAGCAGTACTTC
v_call: TRBV9; d_call: -; clone_size: -; j_call: TRBJ1-2; cdr3_aa: CASSAYTGLRAF; cdr3_nt: TGTGCCAGCAGCGCTTACACAGGGCTAAGGGCCTTC
v_call: TRBV28; d_call: TRBD1; clone_size: -; j_call: TRBJ2-1; cdr3_aa: CASSDRDRQFF; cdr3_nt: TGTGCCAGCAGTGACCGGGACAGGCAGTTCTTC
v_call: TRBV5-8; d_call: -; clone_size: -; j_call: TRBJ2-6; cdr3_aa: CASSLQGGRFGSGANVLTF; cdr3_nt: TGTGCCAGCAGCTTACAAGGAGGGCGGTTTGGCTCTGGGGCCAACGTCCTGACTTTC
v_call: TRBV4-1; d_call: -; clone_size: -; j_call: TRBJ1-1; cdr3_aa: CASSPSHRKTEAFF; cdr3_nt: TGCGCCAGCAGCCCATCCCACAGAAAGACTGAAGCTTTCTTT
v_call: TRBV5-1; d_call: -; clone_size: few; j_call: TRBJ1-6; cdr3_aa: CASSLEGTENNSPLHF; cdr3_nt: TGCGCCAGCAGCTTGGAAGGCACGGAGAATAATTCACCCCTCCACTTT
v_call: TRBV25-1; d_call: -; clone_size: -; j_call: TRBJ1-1; cdr3_aa: CASSGGSGNTEAFF; cdr3_nt: TGTGCCAGCAGTGGGGGATCCGGGAACACTGAAGCTTTCTTT
v_call: TRBV7-2; d_call: TRBD2; clone_size: -; j_call: TRBJ2-5; cdr3_aa: CASSLLAGQETQYF; cdr3_nt: TGTGCCAGCAGTTTACTAGCGGGGCAAGAGACCCAGTACTTC
v_call: TRBV9; d_call: -; clone_size: -; j_call: TRBJ2-7; cdr3_aa: CASSATGFEQYF; cdr3_nt: TGTGCCAGCAGCGCTACAGGTTTCGAGCAGTACTTC
v_call: TRBV29-1; d_call: TRBD1; clone_size: -; j_call: TRBJ1-1; cdr3_aa: CSVQITGTALVGTEAFF; cdr3_nt: TGCAGCGTTCAAATAACCGGGACAGCCTTGGTGGGGACTGAAGCTTTCTTT
v_call: TRBV19; d_call: -; clone_size: -; j_call: TRBJ2-1; cdr3_aa: CASSIGSMNDEQFF; cdr3_nt: TGTGCCAGTAGTATTGGCTCAATGAACGATGAGCAGTTCTTC
v_call: TRBV9; d_call: -; clone_size: once; j_call: TRBJ2-1; cdr3_aa: CASSPGGPGNEQFF; cdr3_nt: TGTGCCAGCAGCCCCGGAGGGCCTGGCAATGAGCAGTTCTTC
v_call: TRBV30; d_call: -; clone_size: -; j_call: TRBJ1-5; cdr3_aa: CAWSVSPRQPQHF; cdr3_nt: TGTGCCTGGAGTGTTTCACCCAGACAGCCCCAGCATTTT
v_call: TRBV6-1; d_call: -; clone_size: -; j_call: TRBJ2-4; cdr3_aa: CASSELGGNIQYF; cdr3_nt: TGTGCCAGCAGTGAATTGGGTGGAAACATTCAGTACTTC
v_call: TRBV4-1; d_call: -; clone_size: -; j_call: TRBJ1-2; cdr3_aa: CASSQDQGPGGYTF; cdr3_nt: TGCGCCAGCAGCCAAGATCAGGGACCGGGTGGCTACACCTTC
v_call: TRBV6-2/TRBV6-3; d_call: -; clone_size: few; j_call: TRBJ2-2; cdr3_aa: CASSYSNSHSGELFF; cdr3_nt: TGTGCCAGCAGTTACTCGAACAGCCACTCAGGGGAGCTGTTTTTT
v_call: TRBV5-8; d_call: -; clone_size: -; j_call: TRBJ1-5; cdr3_aa: CASSLEGHGISAQHF; cdr3_nt: TGTGCCAGCAGCTTGGAGGGACATGGGATTTCGGCCCAGCATTTT
v_call: TRBV11-2; d_call: -; clone_size: -; j_call: TRBJ2-7; cdr3_aa: CASSSLGVDEQYF; cdr3_nt: TGTGCCAGCAGCTCCCTAGGGGTCGACGAGCAGTACTTC
v_call: TRBV4-1; d_call: TRBD2; clone_size: -; j_call: TRBJ2-3; cdr3_aa: CASSGGGISWDTQYF; cdr3_nt: TGCGCCAGCAGCGGGGGGGGAATATCTTGGGATACGCAGTATTTT
v_call: TRBV19; d_call: TRBD1; clone_size: -; j_call: TRBJ2-2; cdr3_aa: CASQDRDYTGELFF; cdr3_nt: TGTGCCAGTCAGGACAGGGATTACACCGGGGAGCTGTTTTTT
v_call: TRBV5-1; d_call: TRBD1; clone_size: -; j_call: TRBJ2-7; cdr3_aa: CASSSWKGAQDEQYF; cdr3_nt: TGCGCCAGCAGCTCTTGGAAGGGGGCTCAAGACGAGCAGTACTTC
v_call: TRBV10-3; d_call: TRBD1; clone_size: -; j_call: TRBJ1-5; cdr3_aa: CAIRGQGTDQPQHF; cdr3_nt: TGTGCCATCCGGGGACAGGGGACGGATCAGCCCCAGCATTTT
v_call: TRBV7-2; d_call: TRBD1; clone_size: -; j_call: TRBJ1-1; cdr3_aa: CASSLGQGAAFF; cdr3_nt: TGTGCCAGCAGCCTGGGACAGGGTGCGGCTTTCTTT
v_call: TRBV7-8; d_call: TRBD2; clone_size: -; j_call: TRBJ2-7; cdr3_aa: CASSLRRTSGSGYEQYF; cdr3_nt: TGTGCCAGCAGCTTACGACGGACTAGCGGGAGTGGCTACGAGCAGTACTTC
v_call: TRBV6-4; d_call: -; clone_size: -; j_call: TRBJ2-2; cdr3_aa: CASSSTSLNTGELFF; cdr3_nt: TGTGCCAGCAGCTCAACTAGCCTGAATACCGGGGAGCTGTTTTTT
v_call: TRBV5-1; d_call: TRBD1; clone_size: -; j_call: TRBJ1-3; cdr3_aa: CASSLSPVGTGTSRNTIYF; cdr3_nt: TGCGCCAGCAGCTTAAGCCCAGTGGGGACAGGGACCTCTCGAAACACCATATATTTT